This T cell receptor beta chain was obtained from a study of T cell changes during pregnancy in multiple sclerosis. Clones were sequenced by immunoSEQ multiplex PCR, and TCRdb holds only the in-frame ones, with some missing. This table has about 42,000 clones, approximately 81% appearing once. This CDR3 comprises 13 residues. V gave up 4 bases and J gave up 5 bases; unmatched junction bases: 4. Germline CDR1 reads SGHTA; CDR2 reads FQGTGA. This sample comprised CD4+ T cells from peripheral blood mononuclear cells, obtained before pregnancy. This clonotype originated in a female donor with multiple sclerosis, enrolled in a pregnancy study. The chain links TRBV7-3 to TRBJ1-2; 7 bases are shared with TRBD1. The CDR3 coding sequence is TGTGCCAGCAGCTCGGGACAGCTGTATGGCTACACCTTC. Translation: CASSSGQLYGYTF.